These 3 T cell receptor beta chains came from one sample sequenced in a study of T-cell reconstitution after alpha-beta-depleted transplantation in children. Molecular barcoding with unique molecular identifiers was used for the TCRbeta library. Using its own MiXCR run on the PCR reads, TCRdb lists one record per CDR3 protein. The top ten clones hold around 5.6% of a sample with some 490,000 distinct CDR3 sequences, approximately 12% of them seen once. The sample consisted of PBMCs from the stem cell graft donor, taken from the stem cell graft. These receptors were taken from a human donor who donated a stem cell graft to a child with combined immunodeficiency.

The chain combines TRBV28 with TRBJ2-5, with 7 bases matching TRBD1. Trimming at V came to 6 bases and at J to 1 base, leaving 11 bases not matched to a gene. CDR1 and CDR2 (germline): MDHEN, SYDVKM. The CDR3 sequence is 16 residues long. CDR3 bases: TGTGCCAGCAGAACCGGGACCAGGGGGTCCCAAGAGACCCAGTACTTC. It specifies CASRTGTRGSQETQYF.

The gene calls are TRBV12-3 or TRBV12-4 and TRBJ2-3; either TRBD1 or TRBD2 may fit D (5 bases each). The CDR3 length is 18 residues. Trimming took off 3 bases at V and 2 bases at J, with 21 bases between the two ends. CDR3 coding DNA: TGTGCCAGCAGTTTCGTTAGAGGGACCGCGCCATTCACAGATACGCAGTATTTT. It translates to CASSFVRGTAPFTDTQYF.

This clonotype was seen more than once but under ten times. This chain uses TRBV7-2 with TRBJ2-7, with no clear D. The CDR3 spans 14 residues. V lost 5 bases, J lost 4 bases, and 15 bases lay in between. Germline V gene sequence: CDR1 SGHTA, CDR2 FQGNSA. The DNA of the CDR3 is TGTGCCAGCAGCCCCACTGGGATTCGGTACGAGCAGTACTTC. The encoded protein is CASSPTGIRYEQYF.